Presented here are 4 T cell receptor beta chains from one specimen sequenced in a study of regulatory T cells in long-lasting Graves disease. The sample's time point: newly diagnosed GD, antithyroid drugs for less than 3 months. Extracted RNA from PBMCs served as the source of the TCR library. Through Arm-PCR of CDR3 regions and iRepertoire HTBI primers, TCR beta libraries were built. TCRdb ran MiXCR on the multiplex PCR reads and lists one entry per CDR3 protein. Of some 500,000 distinct CDR3 sequences listed, roughly 16% are singletons. These data were also filed under a second study, of T cells in Graves' hyperthyroidism and ophthalmopathy.

Material: peripheral blood mononuclear cells (PBMCs), obtained at new diagnosis, from a patient treated with antithyroid drugs. These receptors were collected from a woman aged 35-60 years with Graves disease.

This clonotype was counted at least ten times. The J gene is TRBJ2-7, the V gene TRBV3-1, with 7 bases lining up with TRBD2. The CDR3 runs to 15 residues. CDR1 and CDR2 from the germline V gene are LGHDT and YNNKEL (reference sequence). Unmatched junction bases numbered 4, after V lost 2 bases and J lost 0 bases. This CDR3 reads CASSQKAGLSYEQYF. DNA for the CDR3: TGTGCCAGCAGCCAAAAAGCGGGGCTCTCCTACGAGCAGTACTTC.

The chain joins TRBV9 to TRBJ2-2; D may be TRBD2 (7 bases). Trimming cost V 0 bases and J 1 base, with 13 bases left between them. From germline, CDR1 is SGDLS and CDR2 YYNGEE. CDR3 length: 17 residues. Here the CDR3 reads CASSVGGGPGNTGELFF. The CDR3 DNA sequence: TGTGCCAGCAGCGTAGGCGGGGGCCCCGGGAACACCGGGGAGCTGTTTTTT.

This chain links TRBV5-1 with TRBJ1-3; 7 nucleotides line up with TRBD1. Germline V gene sequence: CDR1 SGHRS, CDR2 YFSETQ. The CDR3 has 16 residues. V was pared by 3 bases and J by 2 bases, with 8 bases of the junction left unmatched. The DNA for the CDR3 is TGCGCCAGCAGCTCCTCAAGGGGACAGCCTGGAAACACCATATATTTT. As protein: CASSSSRGQPGNTIYF.

This clonotype was counted once. A much more abundant neighbour one base away suggests this may be a read error. This chain connects TRBV20-1 to TRBJ2-5; 7 nucleotides match TRBD1. Germline V CDR1 and CDR2: DFQATT, SNEGSKA (reference sequence). The V gene end was trimmed by 0 bases and the J gene end by 1 base; junction bases not matched to a gene: 11. The CDR3 covers 17 residues. CDR3 sequence: CSARDLLRTGPQETQYF. CDR3 bases: TGCAGTGCTAGAGATCTCCTCCGGACAGGACCCCAAGAGACCCAGTACTTC.